This TCR beta chain appears in the sequencing data of a study of blood T cell repertoires in COVID-19. Looking at the study overall: COVID-19 samples from acute and convalescent phases originated in the United States, Italy and Spain.

The authors' processing: Amplification with reference gene primers provided the estimates of nucleated cell counts. The method was immunoSEQ multiplex PCR; TCRdb's version includes in-frame clones alone and lacks a portion of them. V and J calls and clone size are given by that table; D and trimming were obtained from the DNA. The data contain 250,000 to 300,000 clones, roughly nine tenths of them singletons. Participants reported their clinical history, and cohort assignment relied on those reports. All exposed participants met a person with COVID-19 within 2 weeks before entering the study. CDR1 is LNHDA and CDR2 is SQIVND in the germline V gene (reference sequence). The CDR3 length is 13 residues. The germline V and J ends were trimmed by 2 bases and 9 bases, with 11 bases remaining between them.

The chain employs TRBV19 and TRBJ2-4; D is possibly TRBD1 (5 bases). The sample comprised PBMCs or T cells enriched from blood (not recorded which). The sequence was obtained from a woman aged 45-65 years who had been exposed to COVID-19. This CDR3 is CASSIIQGGIQYF. The CDR3 nucleotides are TGTGCCAGTAGTATAATCCAGGGTGGCATTCAGTACTTC.